These 31 T cell receptor beta chains were all obtained from the same sample, sequenced in a study of cytomegalovirus exposure and HLA in healthy donors (dated by TCRdb to about 2017). The library relied on the immunoSEQ multiplex PCR assay. For the multiplex PCR, a mixture combining 60 forward primers for TCR Vbeta segments and 13 reverse primers for TCR Jbeta segments was used. Drawn from immuneACCESS, this table holds only the in-frame rearrangements with V and J called that TCRdb kept. Clones are partly lost; checked studies trace under half to an unresolved V gene and leave the rest unexplained. The sample contains approximately 72,000 clones, 60% to 75% of them found a single time. 20% to 25% of the sample comes from the top ten. The sample was PBMCs. The source of these receptors is a man in his forties in good health and CMV-seropositive.

The chain has TRBV5-4 and TRBJ1-1; D call uncertain. There are 16 residues in the CDR3. Per germline, CDR1 SGHNT and CDR2 YYREEE (reference sequence). Trimming cost V 1 base and J 5 bases, with 18 bases left between them. This chain's CDR3 is CASSLRLGSGRTEAFF. The CDR3 region has the DNA TGTGCCAGCAGCTTGCGGCTCGGGTCGGGGAGGACTGAAGCTTTCTTT.

V and J are TRBV7-9 and TRBJ2-6, with 9 bases lining up with TRBD1. The germline V gene has CDR1 SEHNR and CDR2 FQNEAQ (reference sequence). J lost 0 bases, V lost 5 bases, and 8 bases had no gene match. The CDR3 consists of 18 residues. CDR3: CASSSTGGSPSGANVLTF. The CDR3 DNA follows: TGTGCCAGCAGCAGTACAGGGGGCTCTCCCTCTGGGGCCAACGTCCTGACTTTC.

This clone came up a few times. The rearrangement uses TRBV30 and TRBJ1-3; D gene ambiguous. Looked up from germline, CDR1 is GTSNPN and CDR2 is SVGIG (reference sequence). V lost 3 bases to trimming and J lost 0 bases, with 3 bases between them. The CDR3 loop spans 12 amino acids. CDR3 region: CAWSSSGNTIYF. DNA of the CDR3: TGTGCCTGGAGCAGCTCTGGAAACACCATATATTTT.

This clone occurred once. The V call is TRBV7-6, the J call TRBJ1-1; D is perhaps TRBD1 (5 bases). The CDR3 is 16 residues long. CDR1 and CDR2 (germline): SGHVS, FNYEAQ. V was cut by 5 bases and J by 0 bases, with 16 bases left in between. CDR3 coding DNA: TGTGCCAGCAGCACCCGCGCAGGGCCCATGAACACTGAAGCTTTCTTT. Its translation is CASSTRAGPMNTEAFF.

The rearrangement joins TRBV6-5 to TRBJ2-1, with 7 positions matching TRBD1. Germline assignment: CDR1 MNHEY and CDR2 SVGAGI. The CDR3 runs to 14 residues. The V segment lost 5 bases and the J segment 7 bases; nucleotides outside the gene matches: 8. This chain's CDR3 is CASSPPQGSNEQFF. The CDR3, as DNA: TGTGCCAGCAGTCCGCCACAGGGGTCAAATGAGCAGTTCTTC.

The rearrangement uses TRBV2 and TRBJ2-3; TRBD1 matches 7 bases. Germline lookup yields CDR1 SNHLY and CDR2 FYNNEI. CDR3 size: 14 residues. V trimming: 5 bases; J trimming: 0 bases; junction bases outside the gene matches: 2. This CDR3 reads CASSRDRSTDTQYF. The CDR3 DNA follows: TGTGCCAGCAGTCGGGACAGAAGCACAGATACGCAGTATTTT.

The chain couples TRBV19 to TRBJ2-1, with TRBD2 as a possible D gene (6 bases). The CDR3 sequence is 14 residues long. Germline V lookup: CDR1 LNHDA, CDR2 SQIVND (reference sequence). With 7 bases removed from V and 3 bases from J, the gap between germline ends came to 13 bases. CDR3 loop: CASTDGGDYNEQFF. CDR3 sequence (DNA): TGTGCCAGTACCGACGGGGGAGACTACAATGAGCAGTTCTTC.

The chain has TRBV2 and TRBJ2-7, with 9 bases identical to TRBD1. This CDR3 comprises 14 residues. V was clipped by 6 bases and J by 4 bases; unmatched bases: 7. CDR1 is SNHLY, CDR2 FYNNEI, per germline. As DNA, the CDR3 is TGTGCCAGCAGGGGTACAGGGGGCAGGTACGAGCAGTACTTC. This gives the protein CASRGTGGRYEQYF.

CDR3 loop: CASSGTDRAYTEAFF. Here the CDR3 DNA reads TGTGCCAGCAGCGGAACGGACAGGGCATATACTGAAGCTTTCTTT. The chain couples TRBV9 to TRBJ1-1, with TRBD1 identical over 8 bases. J lost 5 bases, V lost 3 bases, and 9 bases had no gene match. This CDR3 contains 15 residues. The V gene's germline CDR1 is SGDLS and CDR2 YYNGEE.

This clone was counted only a few times. The chain uses TRBV5-6 and TRBJ1-4; 8 nucleotides line up with TRBD1. This CDR3 is built from 17 residues. V gave up 4 bases and J gave up 5 bases; unmatched junction bases: 13. The germline V gene has CDR1 SGHDT and CDR2 YYEEEE. CDR3 nucleotide sequence: TGTGCCAGCAGCAAAGTACAGGGGGACGGGCGAAATGAAAAACTGTTTTTT. It codes for CASSKVQGDGRNEKLFF.

Worth noting for this clone: Within the sample, other DNA sequences also encode this same CDR3. The rearrangement links TRBV6-5 to TRBJ2-5, with a tentative D call TRBD2 (5 bases). This CDR3 is 14 amino acids long. The V end lost 2 bases, the J end lost 4 bases, and 11 bases lay between the germline ends. From germline, CDR1 is MNHEY and CDR2 SVGAGI. CDR3 loop: CASSYKAGGETQYF. The DNA for the CDR3 is TGTGCCAGCAGTTACAAGGCGGGTGGAGAGACCCAGTACTTC.

This rearrangement joins TRBV4-1 to TRBJ2-3; 12 bases line up with TRBD1. Germline V gene data show CDR1 as MGHRA and CDR2 as YSYEKL. This CDR3 region has 18 residues. The ends lost 3 bases at V and 3 bases at J; junction bases unmatched: 10. The CDR3 protein is CASSHPKGQGARTDTQYF. CDR3 nucleotides: TGCGCCAGCAGCCACCCCAAGGGACAGGGGGCGAGGACAGATACGCAGTATTTT.

This chain uses TRBV4-3 with TRBJ2-3; TRBD2 might be the D (6 bases). The CDR3 spans 13 residues. Germline values: CDR1 LGHNA, CDR2 YSLEER. Trimming cost V 8 bases and J 4 bases, with 13 bases left between them. CDR3 in DNA: TGCGCCAGCGGGCGGTGGGGGGCAGATACGCAGTATTTT. Residues: CASGRWGADTQYF.

The gene calls are TRBV4-3 and TRBJ2-2; possibly TRBD2 for D (6 bases). CDR3 size: 15 residues. CDR1 and CDR2 (germline): LGHNA, YSLEER. V was cut by 0 bases and J by 6 bases, with 11 bases left in between. The CDR3 protein is CASSQDLWGAGELFF. CDR3 sequence (DNA): TGCGCCAGCAGCCAAGATCTGTGGGGGGCCGGGGAGCTGTTTTTT.

The CDR3 reads CASASGTGGLEQYF. Here the CDR3 DNA reads TGTGCCAGTGCTTCCGGGACAGGGGGGCTCGAGCAGTACTTC. The rearrangement links TRBV6-5 to TRBJ2-7; 11 bases agree with TRBD1. Germline assignment: CDR1 MNHEY and CDR2 SVGAGI. Losses at the gene ends were 9 bases for V and 6 bases for J; bases not matched to a gene: 10. CDR3 size: 14 residues.

The chain is built from TRBV5-1 and TRBJ1-1; D may be TRBD1 (6 bases). The V and J ends lost 4 bases and 0 bases respectively, with 7 bases between them. The V gene's germline CDR1 is SGHRS and CDR2 YFSETQ. The CDR3 is made up of 13 amino acids. The CDR3 is CASSRTVNTEAFF. For the CDR3, the DNA is TGCGCCAGCAGCCGGACAGTGAACACTGAAGCTTTCTTT.

Of note for this clone: The junction differs from germline at one of its ends, possibly a read error. The sample carries other DNA sequences with the same CDR3. The chain employs TRBV19 and TRBJ1-5, with D possibly matching TRBD1 (6 bases). Germline CDR1 is LNHDA and CDR2 is SQIVND (reference sequence). The CDR3 length is 13 residues. The DNA of the CDR3 is TGTGCCAGTAATACAGGGTTAATTCAGCCCCAGCACTTT. This sequence encodes CASNTGLIQPQHF. Full variable domain (remainder filled in from reference TRBV19 and TRBJ1-5): DGGITQSPKYLFRKEGQNVTLSCEQNLNHDAMYWYRQDPGQGLRLIYYSQIVNDFQKGDIAEGYSVSREKKESFPLTVTSAQKNPTAFYLCASNTGLIQPQHFGDGTRLSIL.

The rearrangement links TRBV5-6 to TRBJ1-2, with 7 bases aligning to TRBD1. The CDR3 extends over 15 amino acids. Germline CDR1 SGHDT, CDR2 YYEEEE. Germline trimming cut 4 bases from V and 6 bases from J; bases unmatched to any gene: 12. CDR3 coding DNA: TGTGCCAGCAGCCCCCCCGGGGGAGACAGGGATGGCTACACCTTC. Amino acid sequence: CASSPPGGDRDGYTF. The complete variable domain, with remaining parts taken from reference TRBV5-6 and TRBJ1-2, reads DAGVTQSPTHLIKTRGQQVTLRCSPKSGHDTVSWYQQALGQGPQFIFQYYEEEERQRGNFPDRFSGHQFPNYSSELNVNALLLGDSALYLCASSPPGGDRDGYTFGSGTRLTVV.

The chain recombines TRBV20-1 with TRBJ2-7; D ambiguous. This CDR3 has 11 amino acids. Deletions cut 3 bases from V and 2 bases from J, with 5 bases between. Germline CDR1 DFQATT, CDR2 SNEGSKA (reference sequence). CDR3 residues: CSARQAYEQYF. The CDR3 DNA sequence: TGCAGTGCTAGGCAGGCCTACGAGCAGTACTTC.

The chain is built from TRBV2 and TRBJ2-3; perhaps TRBD2 as D (5 bases). The CDR3 runs 15 residues. V was clipped by 8 bases and J by 0 bases, with 15 bases between them. From germline, CDR1 is SNHLY and CDR2 FYNNEI. The CDR3 bases are TGTGCCAGCGGTTCGGACGGACTGAGCACAGATACGCAGTATTTT. This encodes CASGSDGLSTDTQYF.

The chain couples TRBV9 to TRBJ2-2; the D gene is possibly TRBD1 (5 bases). The CDR3 runs to 13 residues. V dropped 4 bases and J dropped 6 bases, with 10 bases sitting between them. CDR1 and CDR2 from the germline V gene are SGDLS and YYNGEE. CDR3: CASSPPQAGELFF. In DNA, the CDR3 is TGTGCCAGCAGCCCCCCACAGGCCGGGGAGCTGTTTTTT.

The rearrangement joins TRBV6-5 to TRBJ2-7, with a tentative D call TRBD1 (5 bases). V dropped 6 bases and J dropped 3 bases, with 9 bases sitting between them. The CDR3 is made up of 12 amino acids. Per the germline V gene, CDR1 is MNHEY and CDR2 is SVGAGI. CDR3 loop: CASSPGHYEQYF. In nucleotides, the CDR3 is TGTGCCAGCAGCCCTGGACACTACGAGCAGTACTTC.

This clone was detected a few times. Other DNA sequences from this sample encode an identical CDR3 as well. This rearrangement joins TRBV11-3 to TRBJ2-7; possible D gene TRBD1, 5 bases. V was trimmed by 6 bases and J by 4 bases, leaving 19 bases between them. CDR3 length equals 15 residues. Per the germline V gene, CDR1 is SGHNT and CDR2 is YENEEA. CDR3 region: CASSYRQKTAYEQYF. The DNA for the CDR3 is TGTGCCAGCAGTTACAGGCAGAAGACGGCATACGAGCAGTACTTC.

The chain joins TRBV11-3 to TRBJ2-7, with a possible D match to TRBD1 (6 bases). Trimming cost V 5 bases and J 0 bases, with 14 bases left between them. The germline V gene has CDR1 SGHNT and CDR2 YENEEA. The CDR3 is made up of 15 amino acids. CDR3 amino acids: CASSITDSASYEQYF. CDR3 coding DNA: TGTGCCAGCAGCATTACGGACAGCGCCTCCTACGAGCAGTACTTC.

The chain recombines TRBV9 with TRBJ2-2; TRBD2 is a possible D gene (5 bases). CDR1 and CDR2 (germline): SGDLS, YYNGEE. V was clipped by 1 base and J by 0 bases, with 10 bases between them. CDR3 size: 16 residues. The CDR3: CASSVHPGTNTGELFF. CDR3 DNA: TGTGCCAGCAGCGTACATCCGGGGACGAACACCGGGGAGCTGTTTTTT.

The chain employs TRBV2 and TRBJ2-3, with 8 positions matching TRBD1. The CDR3 loop spans 15 amino acids. The germline CDR1 and CDR2 sequences are SNHLY and FYNNEI. Germline trimming cut 3 bases from V and 2 bases from J; bases unmatched to any gene: 4. CDR3 residues: CASSEDRVYTDTQYF. DNA for the CDR3: TGTGCCAGCAGTGAGGACAGGGTCTACACAGATACGCAGTATTTT.

The chain joins TRBV7-8 to TRBJ2-5, with 7 nucleotides matching TRBD2. Germline lookup yields CDR1 SGHVS and CDR2 FQNEAQ. There are 17 residues in the CDR3. J was trimmed by 3 bases and V by 1 base; bases with no gene match: 11. The CDR3 coding sequence is TGTGCCAGCAGCTTAGACGCTCGGCTAGCGGACAAAGAGACCCAGTACTTC. Translated, it gives CASSLDARLADKETQYF.

The chain combines TRBV5-1 with TRBJ2-2, with a possible D match to TRBD1 (5 bases). Germline CDR1 and CDR2: SGHRS and YFSETQ. V was trimmed by 0 bases and J by 4 bases, leaving 10 bases between them. The CDR3 length is 15 residues. CDR3 bases: TGCGCCAGCAGCTTGGGTTGGCAGGGCACCGGGGAGCTGTTTTTT. Translated: CASSLGWQGTGELFF.

The chain employs TRBV7-6 and TRBJ2-7; unclear D gene. Germline assignment: CDR1 SGHVS and CDR2 FNYEAQ. The CDR3 extends over 15 amino acids. V shed 4 bases and J shed 2 bases, with 15 bases lying between them. CDR3 coding DNA: TGTGCCAGCAGCTCCCAATTAGACGGAGCCTACGAGCAGTACTTC. Translation gives CASSSQLDGAYEQYF.

This clone appeared a few times. The V gene is TRBV14, the J gene TRBJ1-4; perhaps TRBD1 as D (5 bases). From germline, CDR1 is SGHDN and CDR2 FVKESK. CDR3 length: 15 residues. V lost 0 bases, J lost 3 bases, and 8 bases lay in between. This chain's CDR3 is CASSQDGGANEKLFF. The CDR3 DNA reads TGTGCCAGCAGCCAAGATGGGGGGGCTAATGAAAAACTGTTTTTT. Drawing the rest from reference TRBV14 and TRBJ1-4, the complete variable domain is EAGVTQFPSHSVIEKGQTVTLRCDPISGHDNLYWYRRVMGKEIKFLLHFVKESKQDESGMPNNRFLAERTGGTYSTLKVQPAELEDSGVYFCASSQDGGANEKLFFGSGTQLSVL.

This clone has only one observation. The rearrangement joins TRBV21-1 to TRBJ2-5; the table assigns TRBD2, which was not confirmed against the DNA. TRBV21-1 is a recognized pseudogene. The CDR3 totals 13 residues. The chain's CDR3 is CASSATSDQTQYF. CDR3 DNA: TGTGCCAGCAGCGCCACTAGCGACCAGACCCAGTACTTC.